The source of this TCR beta chain is a study of cytomegalovirus exposure and HLA in healthy donors. This table comes from immunoSEQ multiplex PCR, and its TCRdb copy is limited to in-frame clones, with some not included. The sample contains hundreds of thousands of clones, just over 85% of which appear only once. This clone was recorded once. Per germline, CDR1 MDHEN and CDR2 SYDVKM. The CDR3 is 16 amino acids. The V end lost 6 bases, the J end lost 3 bases, and 18 bases lay between the germline ends. The chain employs TRBV28 and TRBJ1-5, with a possible D match to TRBD1 (5 bases). The specimen sequenced was PBMCs. The sequence derives from a woman between 18 and 30 years old in good health and CMV-seronegative. This CDR3 is CASSSPDILHNQPQHF. The CDR3 DNA is TGTGCCAGCAGCTCCCCGGACATTCTGCACAATCAGCCCCAGCATTTT.